The count of the clone carrying this TCR beta chain is one. The source of the sample is a study of blood T cell repertoires in COVID-19. Study-level information: In each case, the material was cDNA or gDNA derived from T cells, B-cell-depleted T cells, or PBMCs.

As handled by the study authors: Using reference gene primer amplification, nucleated cell counts were estimated. Produced via immunoSEQ multiplex PCR; TCRdb's table is partial and in-frame only. That table gives V, J and clone size, and the DNA gave D and trimming. Found here are some 240,000 clones, 80% to 85% of them singletons; the top ten hold over 10%. With 4 bases removed from V and 1 base from J, the gap between germline ends came to 15 bases. This CDR3 has 16 residues. Germline V lookup: CDR1 MNHEY, CDR2 SMNVEV (reference sequence). The rearrangement uses TRBV27 and TRBJ2-3; no reliable D call. Sequenced: peripheral blood. This sequence was found in a woman between 55 and 75 years old with active or convalescent COVID-19. This CDR3 is CASSSRLRLGTDTQYF. CDR3 DNA: TGTGCCAGCAGTTCACGACTCCGGTTGGGCACAGATACGCAGTATTTT.